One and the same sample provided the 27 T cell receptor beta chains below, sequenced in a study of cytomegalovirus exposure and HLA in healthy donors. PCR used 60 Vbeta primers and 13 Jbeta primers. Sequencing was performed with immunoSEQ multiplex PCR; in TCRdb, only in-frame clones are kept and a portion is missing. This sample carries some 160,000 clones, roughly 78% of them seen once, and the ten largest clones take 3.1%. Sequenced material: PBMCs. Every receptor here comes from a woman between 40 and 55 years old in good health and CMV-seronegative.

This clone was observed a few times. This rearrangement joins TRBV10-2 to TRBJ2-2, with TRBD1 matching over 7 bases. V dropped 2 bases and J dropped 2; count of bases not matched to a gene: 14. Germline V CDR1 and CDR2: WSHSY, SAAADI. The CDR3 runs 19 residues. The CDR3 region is CASSETPLTGWINTGELFF. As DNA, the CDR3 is TGCGCCAGCAGTGAGACTCCCCTGACAGGGTGGATTAACACCGGGGAGCTGTTTTTT.

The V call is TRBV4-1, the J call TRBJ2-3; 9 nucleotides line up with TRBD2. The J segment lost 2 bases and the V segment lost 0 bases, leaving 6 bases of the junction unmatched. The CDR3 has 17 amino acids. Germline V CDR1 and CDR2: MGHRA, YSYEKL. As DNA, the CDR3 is TGCGCCAGCAGCCAAGATTCTCAGCGGGGGGTCACAGATACGCAGTATTTT. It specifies CASSQDSQRGVTDTQYF.

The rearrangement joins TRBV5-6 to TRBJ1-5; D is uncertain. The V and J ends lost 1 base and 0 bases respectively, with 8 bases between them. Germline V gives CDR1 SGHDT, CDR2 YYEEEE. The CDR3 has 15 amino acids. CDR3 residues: CASSLTEYSNQPQHF. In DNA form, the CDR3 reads TGTGCCAGCAGCTTGACAGAGTATAGCAATCAGCCCCAGCATTTT.

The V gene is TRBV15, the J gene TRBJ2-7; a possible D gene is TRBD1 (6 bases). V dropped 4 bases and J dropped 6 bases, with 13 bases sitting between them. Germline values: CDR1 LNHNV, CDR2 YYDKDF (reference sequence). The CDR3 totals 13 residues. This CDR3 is CATSISLRGEQYF. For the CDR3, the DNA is TGTGCCACCAGCATCTCCCTCAGGGGCGAGCAGTACTTC.

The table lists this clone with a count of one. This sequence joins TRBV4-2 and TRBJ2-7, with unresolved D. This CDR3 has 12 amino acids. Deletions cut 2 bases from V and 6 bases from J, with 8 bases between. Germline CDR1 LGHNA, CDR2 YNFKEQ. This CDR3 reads CASSQPTGEQYF. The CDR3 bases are TGTGCCAGCAGCCAACCCACGGGCGAGCAGTACTTC.

CDR3 sequence (DNA): TGTGCCATCAGTGACCCCCCAGGGATTAGGTCCTACAATGAGCAGTTCTTC. Protein: CAISDPPGIRSYNEQFF. The gene calls are TRBV10-3 and TRBJ2-1; a weak D match, TRBD1 (5 bases). The CDR3 extends over 17 amino acids. Germline CDR1 reads ENHRY; CDR2 reads SYGVKD. The V gene lost 3 bases and the J gene lost 1 base, with 16 bases spanning the gap.

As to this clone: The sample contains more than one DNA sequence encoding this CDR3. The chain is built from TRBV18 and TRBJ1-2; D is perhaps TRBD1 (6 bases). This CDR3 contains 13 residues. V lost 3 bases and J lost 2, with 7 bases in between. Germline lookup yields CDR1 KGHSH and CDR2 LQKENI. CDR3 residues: CASSPTGNYGYTF. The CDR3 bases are TGTGCCAGCTCACCCACAGGGAACTATGGCTACACCTTC.

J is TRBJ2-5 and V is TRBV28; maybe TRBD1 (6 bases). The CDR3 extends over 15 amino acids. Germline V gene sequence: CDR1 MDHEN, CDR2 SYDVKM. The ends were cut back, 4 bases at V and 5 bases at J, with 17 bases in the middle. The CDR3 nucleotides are TGTGCCAGCAGTTCCCTCAGGGGACCGGGCGAGACCCAGTACTTC. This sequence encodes CASSSLRGPGETQYF.

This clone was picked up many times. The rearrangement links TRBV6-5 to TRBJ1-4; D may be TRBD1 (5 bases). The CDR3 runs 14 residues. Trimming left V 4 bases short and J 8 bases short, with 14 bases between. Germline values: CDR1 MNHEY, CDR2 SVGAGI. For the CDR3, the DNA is TGTGCCAGCAGTTTCTCCGGGACTACAGAAAAACTGTTTTTT. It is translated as CASSFSGTTEKLFF.

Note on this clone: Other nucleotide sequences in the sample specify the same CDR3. CDR3 sequence (DNA): TGTGCCAGCAGCGTCGCAGGGAACTCTGGAAACACCATATATTTT. Residues: CASSVAGNSGNTIYF. V usage is TRBV9 and J usage is TRBJ1-3; D might be TRBD1 (5 bases). Germline-derived CDR1 and CDR2 are SGDLS and YYNGEE. CDR3 length: 15 amino acids. V was clipped by 2 bases and J by 0 bases, with 9 bases between them.

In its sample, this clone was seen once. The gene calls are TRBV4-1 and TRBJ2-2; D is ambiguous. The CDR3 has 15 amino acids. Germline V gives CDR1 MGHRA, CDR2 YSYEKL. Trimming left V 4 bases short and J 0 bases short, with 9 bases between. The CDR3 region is CASSRNIANTGELFF. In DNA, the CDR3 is TGCGCCAGCAGCCGAAATATAGCGAACACCGGGGAGCTGTTTTTT.

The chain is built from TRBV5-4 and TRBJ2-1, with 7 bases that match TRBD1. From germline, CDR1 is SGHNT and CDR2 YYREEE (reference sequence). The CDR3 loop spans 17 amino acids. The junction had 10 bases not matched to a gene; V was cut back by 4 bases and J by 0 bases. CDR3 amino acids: CASSPGQARSSYNEQFF. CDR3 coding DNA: TGTGCCAGCAGCCCTGGACAGGCGCGGAGCTCCTACAATGAGCAGTTCTTC.

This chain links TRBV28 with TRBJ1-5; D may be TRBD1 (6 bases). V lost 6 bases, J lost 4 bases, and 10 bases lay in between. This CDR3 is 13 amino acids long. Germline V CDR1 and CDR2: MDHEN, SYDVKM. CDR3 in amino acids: CASSRTANQPQHF. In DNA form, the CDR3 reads TGTGCCAGCAGCAGGACAGCGAATCAGCCCCAGCATTTT. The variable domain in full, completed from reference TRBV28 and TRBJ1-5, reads DVKVTQSSRYLVKRTGEKVFLECVQDMDHENMFWYRQDPGLGLRLIYFSYDVKMKEKGDIPEGYSVSREKKERFSLILESASTNQTSMYLCASSRTANQPQHFGDGTRLSIL.

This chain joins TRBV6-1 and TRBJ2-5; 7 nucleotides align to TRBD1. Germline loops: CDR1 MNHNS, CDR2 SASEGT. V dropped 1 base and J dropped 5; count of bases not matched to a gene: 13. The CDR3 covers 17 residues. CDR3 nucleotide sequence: TGTGCCAGCAGTGAAGTACTGAGGGGGCGATCGGGGGAGACCCAGTACTTC. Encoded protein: CASSEVLRGRSGETQYF.

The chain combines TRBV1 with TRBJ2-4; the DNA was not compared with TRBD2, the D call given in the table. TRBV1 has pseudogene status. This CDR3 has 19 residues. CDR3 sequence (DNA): TGCACCAGCAGCCAAGACAAACAGCGGGGGGTCGTAGCCAAAAACATTCAGTACTTC. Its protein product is CTSSQDKQRGVVAKNIQYF.

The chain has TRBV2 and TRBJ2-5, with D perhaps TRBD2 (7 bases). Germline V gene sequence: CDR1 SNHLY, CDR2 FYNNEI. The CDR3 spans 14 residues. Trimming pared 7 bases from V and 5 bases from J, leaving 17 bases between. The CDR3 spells CASIPSRGAETQYF. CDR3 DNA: TGTGCCAGCATCCCATCCCGGGGGGCGGAGACCCAGTACTTC.

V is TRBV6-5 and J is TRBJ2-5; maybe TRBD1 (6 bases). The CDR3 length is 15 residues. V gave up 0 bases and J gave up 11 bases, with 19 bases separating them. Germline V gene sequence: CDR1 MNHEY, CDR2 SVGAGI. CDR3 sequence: CASSYSIVFRGEQYF. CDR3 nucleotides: TGTGCCAGCAGTTACTCGATCGTTTTCAGGGGAGAGCAGTACTTC.

CDR3 DNA: TGTGCCAGCTCACTAAACAGGGGGATTGGAAAGGAGACCCAGTACTTC. Translated: CASSLNRGIGKETQYF. This rearrangement joins TRBV18 to TRBJ2-5; 8 bases fit TRBD1. Trimming at V came to 4 bases and at J to 5 bases, leaving 12 bases not matched to a gene. The CDR3 consists of 16 residues. Per the germline V gene, CDR1 is KGHSH and CDR2 is LQKENI.

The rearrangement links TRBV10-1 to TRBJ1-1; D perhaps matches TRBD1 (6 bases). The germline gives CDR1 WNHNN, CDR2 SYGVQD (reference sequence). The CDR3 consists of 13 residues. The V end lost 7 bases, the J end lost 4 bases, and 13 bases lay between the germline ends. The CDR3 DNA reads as TGCGCCAGCACCCAACAGGGTAGCACTGAAGCTTTCTTT. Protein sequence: CASTQQGSTEAFF.

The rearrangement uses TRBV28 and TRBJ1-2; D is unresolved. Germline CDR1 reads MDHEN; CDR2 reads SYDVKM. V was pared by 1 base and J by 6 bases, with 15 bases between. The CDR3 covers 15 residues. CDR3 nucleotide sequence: TGTGCCAGCAGTTTATTCCTGATGAGTTCAAATGGCTACACCTTC. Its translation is CASSLFLMSSNGYTF.

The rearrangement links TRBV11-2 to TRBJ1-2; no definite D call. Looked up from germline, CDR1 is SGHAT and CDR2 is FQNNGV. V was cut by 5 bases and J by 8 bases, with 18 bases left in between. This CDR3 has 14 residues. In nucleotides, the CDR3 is TGTGCCAGCAGCGCACCCGCGGCCTCGCGGGGCTACACCTTC. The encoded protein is CASSAPAASRGYTF.

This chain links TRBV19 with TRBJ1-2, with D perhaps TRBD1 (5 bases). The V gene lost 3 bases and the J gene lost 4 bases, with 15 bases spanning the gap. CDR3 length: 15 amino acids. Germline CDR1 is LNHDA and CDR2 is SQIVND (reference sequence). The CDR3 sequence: CASSMISTESYGYTF. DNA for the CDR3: TGTGCCAGTAGTATGATTTCGACAGAGAGCTATGGCTACACCTTC.

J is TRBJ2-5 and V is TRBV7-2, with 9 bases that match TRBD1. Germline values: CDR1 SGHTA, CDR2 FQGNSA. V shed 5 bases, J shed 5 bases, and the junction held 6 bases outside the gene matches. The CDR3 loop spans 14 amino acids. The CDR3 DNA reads TGTGCCAGCAGCCCCGACAGGGGGACGGAGACCCAGTACTTC. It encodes CASSPDRGTETQYF.

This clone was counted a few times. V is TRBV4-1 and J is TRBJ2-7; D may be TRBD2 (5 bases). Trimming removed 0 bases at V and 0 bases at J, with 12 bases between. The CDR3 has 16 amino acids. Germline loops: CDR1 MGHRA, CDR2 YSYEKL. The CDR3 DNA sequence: TGCGCCAGCAGCCAAGACCGGGCGGGTGGCTCCTACGAGCAGTACTTC. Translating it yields CASSQDRAGGSYEQYF.

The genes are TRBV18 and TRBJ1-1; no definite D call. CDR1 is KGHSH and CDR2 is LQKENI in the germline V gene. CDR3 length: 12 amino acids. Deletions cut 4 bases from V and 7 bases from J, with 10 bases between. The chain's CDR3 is CASSRSPDEAFF. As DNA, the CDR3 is TGTGCCAGCTCACGGAGCCCCGATGAAGCTTTCTTT.

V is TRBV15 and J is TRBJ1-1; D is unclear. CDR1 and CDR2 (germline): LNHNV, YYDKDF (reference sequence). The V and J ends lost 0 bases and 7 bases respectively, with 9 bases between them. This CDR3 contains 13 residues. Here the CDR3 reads CATSRDRENEAFF. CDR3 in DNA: TGTGCCACCAGCAGAGATAGGGAGAATGAAGCTTTCTTT.

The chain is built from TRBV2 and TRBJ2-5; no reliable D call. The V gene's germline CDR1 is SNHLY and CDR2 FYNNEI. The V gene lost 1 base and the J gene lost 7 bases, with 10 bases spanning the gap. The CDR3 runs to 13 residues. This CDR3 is CASSEVPRGTQYF. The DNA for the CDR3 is TGTGCCAGCAGTGAAGTACCCCGAGGGACCCAGTACTTC.